This record looks at one T cell receptor (beta chain) sequence and its context. Its specificity is not known. Sequencing used immunoSEQ multiplex PCR; TCRdb keeps in-frame clones, though not all of them. The table lists approximately 160,000 clones, approximately 94% of them singletons, with around 0.33% in the top ten. The CDR3 sequence is 13 residues long. Germline lookup yields CDR1 SGHTA and CDR2 FQGNSA. With 5 bases removed from V and 7 bases from J, the gap between germline ends came to 14 bases. The record originates from a study of OX40 agonist ivuxolimab in advanced cancers. Findings and caveats of the study: By week 6 at 0.1 to 3.0 mg/kg, blood CD4+ and CD8+ T cells had expanded clonally. A proportion of nonresponders additionally exhibited low normalized T-cell clonal expansion.

The specimen comprised CD4+ or CD8+ T cells sorted from blood, sampled in a trial of the OX40 agonist ivuxolimab. This clonotype was obtained from an adult with an advanced solid tumor such as melanoma, head and neck, liver or kidney cancer. The chain links TRBV7-2 to TRBJ1-2, with D maybe TRBD1 (6 bases). The chain's CDR3 is CASSPAGTSGYTF. The CDR3 DNA sequence: TGTGCCAGCAGCCCTGCTGGGACATCTGGCTACACCTTC.